The next 10 T cell receptor beta chains were all read from a single sample in a study of blood T cells in healthy people across ages. The authors ran a second PCR of about 6 to 11 cycles using a sample-barcoded 5' primer and a J-beta primer mix. TCRdb called the 5' RACE reads again in MiXCR, with one record for every CDR3 protein. The data contain 710,000 or so distinct CDR3 sequences, roughly 32% of them seen just once; the ten biggest clones take up about 16%. The sequenced material came from blood. All receptors come from a woman older than 75 in good health.

Many counts were recorded for this clonotype. The DNA of the CDR3 is TGTGCCAGCAGTGAAGTAGGTGAAACTGAAGCTTTCTTT. Its protein product is CASSEVGETEAFF. The rearrangement joins TRBV6-1 to TRBJ1-1; D is undetermined. V lost 1 base and J 5 bases, leaving 8 bases between the germline ends. CDR1 and CDR2 (germline): MNHNS, SASEGT. This CDR3 contains 13 residues.

This clonotype was counted ten times or more. This sequence joins TRBV6-1 and TRBJ1-1; possibly TRBD1 for D (5 bases). The ends were cut back, 1 base at V and 11 bases at J, with 23 bases in the middle. Germline V gene sequence: CDR1 MNHNS, CDR2 SASEGT. The CDR3 extends over 16 amino acids. CDR3 coding DNA: TGTGCCAGCAGTGAAGAGCGGCTTGCACGTCTCGAGGGGGCTTTCTTT. This codes for CASSEERLARLEGAFF.

A few counts support this clonotype. This chain connects TRBV11-2 to TRBJ2-5; D possibly corresponds to TRBD1 (6 bases). This CDR3 contains 15 residues. Germline lookup yields CDR1 SGHAT and CDR2 FQNNGV. V dropped 1 base and J dropped 5 bases, with 14 bases sitting between them. CDR3 region: CASSLGRGFGETQYF. CDR3 coding DNA: TGTGCCAGCAGCTTAGGCAGGGGATTCGGCGAGACCCAGTACTTC.

The J gene is TRBJ2-1, the V gene TRBV12-3 or TRBV12-4, with 9 bases identical to TRBD1. The CDR3 is made up of 20 amino acids. V lost 7 bases and J lost 5; bases outside the gene matches: 24. The CDR3 DNA sequence: TGTGCCAGCACCCCGCCCCCGGGACAGGGACTCCGGTGGGAGCACAATGAGCAGTTCTTC. This translates into CASTPPPGQGLRWEHNEQFF.

This clonotype was seen more than once but under ten times. This sequence may be a read error, since a much larger clone differs from it by one base. V and J are TRBV4-1 and TRBJ2-7; D is unclear. This CDR3 contains 15 residues. V gave up 1 base and J gave up 7 bases, with 17 bases separating them. From germline, CDR1 is MGHRA and CDR2 YSYEKL. In nucleotides, the CDR3 is TGCGCCAGCAGCCAAGGGTCGGCAGCATACAATGAGCAGTACTTC. Protein sequence: CASSQGSAAYNEQYF.

This clonotype was seen ten or more times. The chain couples TRBV6-5 to TRBJ1-5; 7 bases are shared with TRBD1. V lost 6 bases and J lost 1; bases outside the gene matches: 6. In germline, CDR1 is MNHEY, CDR2 SVGAGI. The CDR3 has 15 amino acids. This CDR3 is CASRTGKRSNQPQHF. The CDR3 DNA reads TGTGCCAGCAGGACAGGGAAACGCAGCAATCAGCCCCAGCATTTT.

In this sample, this clonotype turned up many times. This sequence joins TRBV6-1 and TRBJ1-5; weak D call: TRBD1 (5 bases). The V end lost 7 bases, the J end lost 7 bases, and 14 bases lay between the germline ends. Germline lookup yields CDR1 MNHNS and CDR2 SASEGT. CDR3 size: 13 residues. The CDR3: CASNLGGRQPQHF. The CDR3 DNA is TGTGCCAGCAACCTGGGGGGACGACAGCCCCAGCATTTT.

This clonotype has a handful of counts. The chain carries TRBV20-1 and TRBJ1-1; D gene uncertain. The CDR3 consists of 13 residues. Germline V gives CDR1 DFQATT, CDR2 SNEGSKA (reference sequence). Between the trimmed V and J ends, which lost 8 bases and 0 bases, there was a span of 13 bases. CDR3 nucleotides: TGCAGTTTTGCGACACATTTGAACACTGAAGCTTTCTTT. This translates into CSFATHLNTEAFF.

This clonotype was seen at least ten times. The rearrangement uses TRBV7-2 and TRBJ1-2; D is unresolved. The germline V gene encodes CDR1 SGHTA and CDR2 FQGNSA. This CDR3 spans 15 amino acids. V lost 3 bases and J lost 6, with 17 bases in between. The CDR3 is CASSFRALAQDGYTF. The CDR3, as DNA: TGTGCCAGCAGCTTCCGGGCCCTCGCCCAGGATGGCTACACCTTC.

V usage is TRBV12-3 or TRBV12-4 and J usage is TRBJ2-3; no clear D. This CDR3 contains 16 residues. Trimming took 1 base from V and 0 from J, leaving 11 bases between them. CDR3 sequence (DNA): TGTGCCAGCAGTTTAGAGGCGGAGACGAGCACAGATACGCAGTATTTT. It specifies CASSLEAETSTDTQYF.